Sequencing of this T cell receptor beta chain was carried out in a study of a mutant IDH1 vaccine in newly diagnosed glioma. Across the study: The treated group averaged 40.4 years old and was around 60% male, about 40% female.

The CDR3 runs 14 residues. The germline V and J ends were trimmed by 2 bases and 1 base, with 10 bases remaining between them. Germline CDR1 SGHRS, CDR2 YFSETQ. Some clones are missing from TCRdb's copy, which holds only in-frame ones; the method was immunoSEQ multiplex PCR. The sample has around 31,000 clones, about 78% seen once. With respect to this clone: Its target is unknown.

Documented time point: week 11, during vaccination. What each vaccine dose contained was 300 ug of mutant IDH1 20-mer peptide, accompanied by topical imiquimod. The study enrolled donors with new WHO grade 3 or 4 IDH1-mutant, ATRX-lost astrocytomas. This chain joins TRBV5-1 and TRBJ2-7; D gene unclear. This TCR came from a man under 40 with glioma. This material consisted of PBMCs, taken from a glioma patient whose treatment included an IDH1 peptide vaccine. CDR3 loop: CASSLITNSYEQYF. The CDR3 coding sequence is TGCGCCAGCAGCTTAATTACTAATTCCTACGAGCAGTACTTC.